The clone carrying this T cell receptor beta chain was picked up a small number of times. Time point described: patch test 3, about 24 weeks after DPC sensitization. As for treatment: therapeutic diphenylcyclopropenone sensitization with weekly scalp DPC. These data belong to a study of human T cells and chemical hapten exposure. One entry per CDR3 protein results from TCRdb running MiXCR on the RACE reads. Counted here are approximately 160,000 distinct CDR3 sequences, around 30% occurring once; the ten biggest clones make up roughly 2%. The V and J ends lost 0 bases and 0 bases respectively, with 11 bases between them. From germline, CDR1 is GTSNPN and CDR2 SVGIG (reference sequence). The CDR3 runs to 15 residues.

The sequencing used whole blood, collected in connection with sensitization to the hapten diphenylcyclopropenone (DPC). The chain combines TRBV30 with TRBJ1-1; D remains ambiguous. This clonotype was sampled from a woman aged 18-30 years with alopecia areata. Some clones in this sample may be carry-over from other donors' samples. CDR3 loop: CAWSVDEIMNTEAFF. The CDR3 DNA reads TGTGCCTGGAGTGTCGATGAGATTATGAACACTGAAGCTTTCTTT.